A selection of T cell receptor beta chains follows, all from one sample in a study of T cells in Graves' hyperthyroidism and ophthalmopathy. Each CDR3 protein gets one entry after TCRdb re-called the multiplex PCR reads with MiXCR. This sample carries around 610,000 distinct CDR3 sequences, over 12% of them seen once, and the ten largest clones take 4.3%. Material for sequencing was blood. These receptors were obtained from a woman in her forties with Graves' ophthalmopathy. The conserved cysteine and the conserved F or W are not part of the CDR3 here. Fields, in order: J gene, V gene, CDR3 protein.

>TRBJ1-1|TRBV27
ASSPAGTNTEAF
>TRBJ2-5|TRBV4-1
ASSQEYGLAGRIQETQY
>TRBJ2-7|TRBV6-2/TRBV6-3
ASSGQSLAGGWSYEQY
>TRBJ1-2|TRBV12-3/TRBV12-4
ASSPTDFYGYT
>TRBJ1-2|TRBV2
ASSERRRVANYGYT
>TRBJ2-4|TRBV20-1
SARVLSGAGAKNIQY
>TRBJ2-7|TRBV6-4
ARGGSNYEQY
>TRBJ2-6|TRBV12-3/TRBV12-4
ASSLGVYTGGGVFGANVLT
>TRBJ2-7|TRBV3-1
ASSQDGAFGEQY
>TRBJ2-2|TRBV6-5
ASSYAGTNTGELF
>TRBJ2-4|TRBV30
AWSWGLGAKNIQY
>TRBJ2-2|TRBV5-1
ASSLNPQLNTGELF
>TRBJ2-7|TRBV12-3/TRBV12-4
ASSQSTTYEQY
>TRBJ1-1|TRBV19
ASSMSRDTEAF
>TRBJ2-5|TRBV5-4
ASSFPQIETQY
>TRBJ2-7|TRBV4-1
ASSPPSGTSVYEQY
>TRBJ2-5|TRBV18
ASSPPSGRISETQY